These 25 T cell receptor beta chains were sequenced from one sample in a study of human T cells and chemical hapten exposure. As to time point: pre-sensitization, week 0. Treatment reported: therapeutic diphenylcyclopropenone sensitization with weekly scalp DPC. TCRdb called the RACE reads again in MiXCR, with one record for every CDR3 protein. The sample lists some 250,000 distinct CDR3 sequences; almost 8% were seen once. Specimen: whole blood, collected in connection with sensitization to the hapten diphenylcyclopropenone (DPC). All receptors derive from a man younger than 35 with alopecia areata. Some clones in this sample may be carry-over from other donors' samples.

The genes are TRBV6-6 and TRBJ1-5, with TRBD1 matching 9 bases. The CDR3 is made up of 18 amino acids. Germline V gene sequence: CDR1 MNHNY, CDR2 SVGAGI (reference sequence). The trim removed 4 bases at V and 2 bases at J, leaving 12 bases unmatched. CDR3 loop: CASSFGTGSPSGNQPQHF. CDR3 DNA sequence: TGTGCCAGCAGTTTCGGGACAGGGAGTCCCTCGGGCAATCAGCCCCAGCATTTT.

This clonotype was detected a few times. V and J are TRBV18 and TRBJ1-6; D may be TRBD1 (5 bases). The germline CDR1 and CDR2 sequences are KGHSH and LQKENI. Trimming took off 6 bases at V and 7 bases at J, with 13 bases between the two ends. This CDR3 has 14 amino acids. The CDR3 protein is CASSPLGPNSPLHF. In nucleotides, the CDR3 is TGTGCCAGCTCCCCTTTGGGGCCCAATTCACCCCTCCACTTT. Together with reference TRBV18 and TRBJ1-6, the CDR3 gives the full variable domain: NAGVMQNPRHLVRRRGQEARLRCSPMKGHSHVYWYRQLPEEGLKFMVYLQKENIIDESGMPKERFSAEFPKEGPSILRIQQVVRGDSAAYFCASSPLGPNSPLHFGNGTRLTVT.

This clonotype came up many times. V and J are TRBV6-2 or TRBV6-3 and TRBJ2-5; D call uncertain. CDR1 and CDR2 (germline): MNHEY, SVGEGT. CDR3 length: 13 amino acids. Trimming shortened V by 7 bases and J by 0 bases, and 9 bases separated the two germline ends. CDR3 region: CASMSPNQETQYF. In nucleotides, the CDR3 is TGTGCCAGCATGAGCCCGAACCAAGAGACCCAGTACTTC.

The sample holds a few counts of this clonotype. The CDR3 DNA follows: TGCAGTGCTAGAGCGGCCACTGAAGCTTTCTTT. Residues: CSARAATEAFF. V is TRBV20-1 and J is TRBJ1-1; D ambiguous. This CDR3 contains 11 residues. Germline V gives CDR1 DFQATT, CDR2 SNEGSKA (reference sequence). Trimming shortened V by 1 base and J by 4 bases, and 4 bases separated the two germline ends.

This clonotype has only a few counts. The gene calls are TRBV7-2 and TRBJ2-5, with no clear D. The germline gives CDR1 SGHTA, CDR2 FQGNSA. Trimming shortened V by 5 bases and J by 3 bases, and 13 bases separated the two germline ends. There are 14 residues in the CDR3. The CDR3 spells CASSPSLEKETQYF. The DNA of the CDR3 is TGTGCCAGCAGCCCCAGTCTAGAAAAAGAGACCCAGTACTTC.

This clonotype was counted between two and nine times. The rearrangement uses TRBV5-1 and TRBJ1-2; D gene uncertain. The V end was cut by 2 bases, the J end by 4 bases, with 12 bases between. The V gene's germline CDR1 is SGHRS and CDR2 YFSETQ. This CDR3 region has 14 residues. The CDR3: CASSLSTDTYGYTF. The CDR3 DNA follows: TGCGCCAGCAGCTTATCGACCGATACCTATGGCTACACCTTC.

This chain uses TRBV12-3 or TRBV12-4 with TRBJ1-5; D is unclear. This CDR3 comprises 14 residues. Trimming shortened V by 0 bases and J by 7 bases, and 10 bases separated the two germline ends. Here the CDR3 reads CASSLARVGQPQHF. CDR3 nucleotide sequence: TGTGCCAGCAGTTTAGCCCGGGTCGGACAGCCCCAGCATTTT.

This clonotype was seen a few times. The chain combines TRBV7-2 with TRBJ1-1; D not resolved. This CDR3 is built from 14 residues. Germline V lookup: CDR1 SGHTA, CDR2 FQGNSA. V was trimmed by 3 bases and J by 0 bases, leaving 8 bases between them. The CDR3 bases are TGTGCCAGCAGCTTCGTTCCGATGAACACTGAAGCTTTCTTT. Protein: CASSFVPMNTEAFF.

The chain combines TRBV5-1 with TRBJ2-5, with D possibly being TRBD2 (5 bases). This CDR3 is 13 amino acids long. Germline lookup yields CDR1 SGHRS and CDR2 YFSETQ. V was pared by 6 bases and J by 5 bases, with 14 bases between. The CDR3 here is CASNEDLSETQYF. CDR3 nucleotides: TGCGCCAGCAACGAGGACTTATCGGAGACCCAGTACTTC.

The chain carries TRBV5-1 and TRBJ1-1, with D perhaps TRBD1 (5 bases). The CDR3 covers 12 residues. V was pared by 1 base and J by 12 bases, with 13 bases between. From germline, CDR1 is SGHRS and CDR2 YFSETQ. The CDR3 coding sequence is TGCGCCAGCAGCTTGACCCAGGGAGAAACTTTCTTT. Protein: CASSLTQGETFF. The whole variable domain, filled in from reference TRBV5-1 and TRBJ1-1, reads KAGVTQTPRYLIKTRGQQVTLSCSPISGHRSVSWYQQTPGQGLQFLFEYFSETQRNKGNFPGRFSGRQFSNSRSEMNVSTLELGDSALYLCASSLTQGETFFGQGTRLTVV.

This clonotype was counted at least ten times. The gene calls are TRBV6-5 and TRBJ2-5, with unresolved D. The CDR3 contains 13 residues. CDR1 is MNHEY, CDR2 SVGAGI, per germline. V lost 2 bases and J lost 5, with 9 bases in between. CDR3 region: CASSYASVETQYF. The DNA for the CDR3 is TGTGCCAGCAGTTACGCTAGTGTGGAGACCCAGTACTTC.

This clonotype was seen a few times. This chain uses TRBV12-3 or TRBV12-4 with TRBJ1-5; possible D gene TRBD1, 6 bases. This CDR3 contains 14 residues. The V and J ends lost 4 bases and 3 bases respectively, with 10 bases between them. CDR3 sequence (DNA): TGTGCCAGCAGTTCCGGACAGCCCAATCAGCCCCAGCATTTT. Protein product: CASSSGQPNQPQHF.

This clonotype has a handful of counts. The V call is TRBV11-2, the J call TRBJ1-1; 9 nucleotides line up with TRBD1. Germline CDR1 reads SGHAT; CDR2 reads FQNNGV. The CDR3 sequence is 14 residues long. The J segment lost 3 bases and the V segment lost 4 bases, leaving 3 bases of the junction unmatched. Here the CDR3 reads CASSSGQGYTEAFF. As DNA, the CDR3 is TGTGCCAGCAGCTCGGGACAGGGATACACTGAAGCTTTCTTT. Filled out from reference TRBV11-2 and TRBJ1-1, the complete variable domain reads EAGVAQSPRYKIIEKRQSVAFWCNPISGHATLYWYQQILGQGPKLLIQFQNNGVVDDSQLPKDRFSAERLKGVDSTLKIQPAKLEDSAVYLCASSSGQGYTEAFFGQGTRLTVV.

This clonotype turned up a few times. The chain carries TRBV29-1 and TRBJ1-2; D may be TRBD1 (6 bases). V lost 3 bases and J 0 bases, leaving 17 bases between the germline ends. The CDR3 is 16 amino acids. CDR1 is SQVTM, CDR2 ANQGSEA, per germline. The CDR3 DNA sequence: TGCAGCGTTGATTTCCCAAGGGAGGGGGCTAACTATGGCTACACCTTC. Its translation: CSVDFPREGANYGYTF.

The sample holds a few counts of this clonotype. V usage is TRBV29-1 and J usage is TRBJ2-5; D is possibly TRBD1 (6 bases). Trimming shortened V by 7 bases and J by 6 bases, and 15 bases separated the two germline ends. CDR1 and CDR2 from the germline V gene are SQVTM and ANQGSEA. CDR3 size: 12 residues. The CDR3 is CSAPVGGQTQYF. CDR3 DNA sequence: TGCAGCGCCCCCGTAGGGGGACAGACCCAGTACTTC.

This clonotype was picked up many times. The rearrangement joins TRBV4-1 to TRBJ2-7; TRBD2 matches at 11 bases. This CDR3 has 16 amino acids. The V gene's germline CDR1 is MGHRA and CDR2 YSYEKL. Trimming removed 1 base from V and 3 bases from J; junction bases left unmatched: 5. The CDR3 reads CASSQGLLAGDYEQYF. The CDR3 region has the DNA TGCGCCAGCAGCCAAGGGCTACTAGCGGGGGACTACGAGCAGTACTTC.

The chain is built from TRBV20-1 and TRBJ2-1; tentative D call: TRBD1 (5 bases). This CDR3 region has 13 residues. V lost 5 bases, J lost 14 bases, and 22 bases lay in between. The germline V gene has CDR1 DFQATT and CDR2 SNEGSKA (reference sequence). The CDR3 here is CSAGSPTGMHEFF. CDR3 nucleotide sequence: TGCAGTGCTGGGTCCCCAACAGGAATGCATGAGTTCTTC.

This chain joins TRBV20-1 and TRBJ2-7; maybe TRBD1 (6 bases). Deletions cut 2 bases from V and 1 base from J, with 27 bases between. From germline, CDR1 is DFQATT and CDR2 SNEGSKA (reference sequence). The CDR3 covers 19 residues. CDR3 DNA sequence: TGCAGTGCTAGACCCATGCCCCATACAGGGCTGCTTCTTTCCTACGAGCAGTACTTC. Amino acid sequence: CSARPMPHTGLLLSYEQYF.

V usage is TRBV3-1 and J usage is TRBJ1-6, with D perhaps matching TRBD1 (5 bases). Looked up from germline, CDR1 is LGHDT and CDR2 is YNNKEL (reference sequence). The CDR3 sequence is 14 residues long. V was shortened by 2 bases and J by 6 bases, with 8 bases between the two germline ends. CDR3 amino acids: CASSQWDSNSPLHF. The DNA for the CDR3 is TGTGCCAGCAGCCAATGGGACTCTAATTCACCCCTCCACTTT.

This clonotype occurred a few times. This chain joins TRBV28 and TRBJ2-1; D gene uncertain. V gave up 2 bases and J gave up 2 bases, with 13 bases separating them. The CDR3 extends over 16 amino acids. Per the germline V gene, CDR1 is MDHEN and CDR2 is SYDVKM. In DNA form, the CDR3 reads TGTGCCAGCAGTTTACCCCCCCGGCTAACCTACAATGAGCAGTTCTTC. It is translated as CASSLPPRLTYNEQFF.

The chain has TRBV6-1 and TRBJ1-6; D call uncertain. Germline CDR1 and CDR2: MNHNS and SASEGT. V lost 1 base, J lost 8 bases, and 6 bases lay in between. CDR3 length: 13 residues. Here the CDR3 DNA reads TGTGCCAGCAGTGAAGTCGCCGATTCACCCCTCCACTTT. Residues: CASSEVADSPLHF.

This clonotype appeared once. The chain carries TRBV10-1 and TRBJ1-3; D is unclear. The CDR3 consists of 15 residues. Trimming cost V 3 bases and J 0 bases, with 9 bases left between them. The germline gives CDR1 WNHNN, CDR2 SYGVQD (reference sequence). CDR3 residues: CASSEGRISGNTIYF. The CDR3 DNA reads TGCGCCAGCAGTGAAGGCCGCATCTCTGGAAACACCATATATTTT.

The sample holds a few counts of this clonotype. V is TRBV5-1 and J is TRBJ2-1; D ambiguous. In germline, CDR1 is SGHRS, CDR2 YFSETQ. V was cut by 3 bases and J by 1 base, with 14 bases left in between. This CDR3 region has 16 residues. CDR3 residues: CASSSGRIVSYNEQFF. As DNA, the CDR3 is TGCGCCAGCAGCTCGGGTAGGATCGTGTCCTACAATGAGCAGTTCTTC.

This clonotype has ten or more counts. This sequence joins TRBV7-2 and TRBJ2-5; TRBD2 might be the D (5 bases). This CDR3 has 15 amino acids. Trimming removed 1 base at V and 2 bases at J, with 11 bases between. CDR1 and CDR2 from the germline V gene are SGHTA and FQGNSA. CDR3 region: CASSLVHSGQETQYF. In DNA, the CDR3 is TGTGCCAGCAGCTTAGTTCATTCGGGACAAGAGACCCAGTACTTC.

This clonotype was counted at least ten times. The chain recombines TRBV7-9 with TRBJ2-2, with D tentatively TRBD2 (5 bases). The germline V gene encodes CDR1 SEHNR and CDR2 FQNEAQ (reference sequence). The CDR3 runs 16 residues. The germline V and J ends were trimmed by 4 bases and 2 bases, with 14 bases remaining between them. The CDR3 DNA sequence: TGTGCCAGCAGCTCCCAGTCCCCGGGAAACACCGGGGAGCTGTTTTTT. It encodes CASSSQSPGNTGELFF. Variable domain in full (rest from reference TRBV7-9 and TRBJ2-2): DTGVSQNPRHKITKRGQNVTFRCDPISEHNRLYWYRQTLGQGPEFLTYFQNEAQLEKSRLLSDRFSAERPKGSFSTLEIQRTEQGDSAMYLCASSSQSPGNTGELFFGEGSRLTVL.